Below are 25 T cell receptor beta chains sequenced from a single sample in a study of Graves' ophthalmopathy and Graves' hyperthyroidism. RNA transcripts were the template, and TCR beta CDR3 regions were amplified from them. A first-round RT-PCR used HTBI primers, followed by a second-round multiplex PCR. In TCRdb, the multiplex PCR reads were re-called with MiXCR into one record per CDR3 protein. The table shows fewer than 650,000 distinct CDR3 sequences, with 20% to 25% occurring only once. The material sequenced was peripheral blood. These receptors were collected from a woman between 18 and 30 years old with stable Graves' hyperthyroidism. Some clones in this sample may be carry-over from other donors' samples.

The chain recombines TRBV20-1 with TRBJ1-1; tentatively, D is TRBD1 (6 bases). This CDR3 is built from 11 residues. CDR1 and CDR2 (germline): DFQATT, SNEGSKA (reference sequence). V shed 6 bases and J shed 7 bases, with 12 bases lying between them. CDR3 in DNA: TGCAGTGCAGATTGGACAGTTGAAGCTTTCTTT. It is translated as CSADWTVEAFF.

The V gene is TRBV7-2, the J gene TRBJ1-6; D unresolved. The germline CDR1 and CDR2 sequences are SGHTA and FQGNSA. The germline V and J ends were trimmed by 5 bases and 6 bases, with 17 bases remaining between them. This CDR3 is 16 amino acids long. The CDR3 DNA reads TGTGCCAGCAGCCAATTCCCAGAGGACTCTAATTCACCCCTCCACTTT. It specifies CASSQFPEDSNSPLHF.

The CDR3, as DNA: TGTGCCAGCAGTTATGAGGATAATGAGCAGTTCTTC. Its protein is CASSYEDNEQFF. J is TRBJ2-1 and V is TRBV6-5; unclear D gene. The CDR3 consists of 12 residues. V dropped 3 bases and J dropped 7 bases, with 7 bases sitting between them. The germline gives CDR1 MNHEY, CDR2 SVGAGI.

The gene calls are TRBV4-3 and TRBJ1-5; TRBD1 agrees at 10 bases. CDR3 length: 15 residues. Germline V gene lookup returns CDR1 LGHNA and CDR2 YSLEER. The ends lost 3 bases at V and 15 bases at J; junction bases unmatched: 14. CDR3 loop: CASSQTGGRWKELHF. As DNA, the CDR3 is TGCGCCAGCAGCCAGACAGGGGGCAGATGGAAAGAGCTGCATTTT.

This clonotype was observed a handful of times. The chain uses TRBV28 and TRBJ2-1; the match to TRBD2 covers 9 bases. After removal of 1 base from V and 2 bases from J, the junction contained 6 bases not matched to a gene. Germline V lookup: CDR1 MDHEN, CDR2 SYDVKM. This CDR3 comprises 17 residues. CDR3 coding DNA: TGTGCCAGCAGTTTATTTTTAGCGGGAGTCACCTACAATGAGCAGTTCTTC. Amino acid sequence: CASSLFLAGVTYNEQFF.

This clonotype has at least ten counts. The chain has TRBV5-1 and TRBJ1-1; D gene unclear. Germline CDR1 reads SGHRS; CDR2 reads YFSETQ. CDR3 size: 14 residues. V gave up 2 bases and J gave up 0 bases, with 8 bases separating them. CDR3 sequence reads: CASSFGIMNTEAFF. The CDR3, as DNA: TGCGCCAGCAGCTTTGGGATAATGAACACTGAAGCTTTCTTT.

This clonotype was found many times. The DNA for the CDR3 is TGTGCCAGCAGCTCAATAGGGCGACAGGGGTCCTACGAGCAGTACTTC. This gives the protein CASSSIGRQGSYEQYF. The chain couples TRBV11-2 to TRBJ2-7; TRBD1 matches at 8 bases. V gave up 4 bases and J gave up 1 base; unmatched junction bases: 9. CDR1 is SGHAT and CDR2 is FQNNGV in the germline V gene. The CDR3 has 16 residues.

This clonotype was observed a handful of times. This chain connects TRBV6-1 to TRBJ1-6, with a weak D call TRBD1 (6 bases). The germline V gene has CDR1 MNHNS and CDR2 SASEGT. Trimming removed 7 bases from V and 4 bases from J, with 17 bases in between. The CDR3 runs 16 residues. The CDR3 DNA sequence: TGTGCCAGCACCGCCCACAGGACAGAATATAATTCACCCCTCCACTTT. Amino acids: CASTAHRTEYNSPLHF.

There are a few counts of this clonotype. The rearrangement joins TRBV11-2 to TRBJ1-6; D remains unclear. V shed 0 bases and J shed 1 base, with 16 bases lying between them. In germline, CDR1 is SGHAT, CDR2 FQNNGV. The CDR3 is 19 amino acids. The CDR3 nucleotides read TGTGCCAGCAGCTTAGATCGCGGCAGCTCTTGGTCCTATAATTCACCCCTCCACTTT. Translation gives CASSLDRGSSWSYNSPLHF.

Many counts were recorded for this clonotype. The chain couples TRBV30 to TRBJ1-2; TRBD1 aligns across 8 bases. Unmatched junction bases numbered 7, after V lost 1 base and J lost 6 bases. CDR1 GTSNPN and CDR2 SVGIG come from the germline V gene (reference sequence). This CDR3 is 14 amino acids long. In DNA, the CDR3 is TGTGCCTGGAGTGCAGGGGGCGGTAGTGATGGCTACACCTTC. It yields the protein CAWSAGGGSDGYTF.

This clonotype was recorded many times. The chain has TRBV13 and TRBJ1-1; no clear D. This CDR3 has 17 residues. The V and J ends lost 4 bases and 5 bases respectively, with 23 bases between them. The germline gives CDR1 PRHDT, CDR2 FYEKMQ (reference sequence). CDR3 sequence reads: CASSSIWTVGWETEAFF. DNA of the CDR3: TGTGCCAGCAGCTCAATCTGGACGGTGGGGTGGGAGACTGAAGCTTTCTTT.

This clonotype was counted many times. Compared with germline, one end of the junction differs, possibly owing to a read error. The chain employs TRBV6-1 and TRBJ2-6, with no clear D. Germline CDR1 and CDR2: MNHNS and SASEGT. The CDR3 sequence is 16 residues long. The CDR3 DNA is TGTGTCAGCAGTGAATTTGTAAGCTCTGGGGCCAACGTCCTGACTTTC. This gives the protein CVSSEFVSSGANVLTF.

This sequence joins TRBV7-3 and TRBJ2-2, with D maybe TRBD2 (6 bases). Trimming took off 3 bases at V and 0 bases at J, with 8 bases between the two ends. From germline, CDR1 is SGHTA and CDR2 FQGTGA. This CDR3 has 15 amino acids. The chain's CDR3 is CASSLIAANTGELFF. The CDR3 DNA reads as TGTGCCAGCAGCTTGATAGCGGCGAACACCGGGGAGCTGTTTTTT.

This clonotype was observed at least ten times. V gene TRBV12-5 combines with J gene TRBJ1-2; TRBD1 is a possible D gene (5 bases). V lost 7 bases to trimming and J lost 4 bases, with 13 bases between them. This CDR3 comprises 13 residues. CDR1 LGHNT and CDR2 FRNRAP come from the germline V gene. This CDR3 is CASALGGVYGYTF. The DNA of the CDR3 is TGTGCTAGTGCTCTGGGGGGGGTCTATGGCTACACCTTC. The variable domain in full, completed from reference TRBV12-5 and TRBJ1-2, reads DARVTQTPRHKVTEMGQEVTMRCQPILGHNTVFWYRQTMMQGLELLAYFRNRAPLDDSGMPKDRFSAEMPDATLATLKIQPSEPRDSAVYFCASALGGVYGYTFGSGTRLTVV.

This clonotype was observed at least ten times. The genes are TRBV7-3 and TRBJ2-2, with 7 bases aligning to TRBD2. CDR1 and CDR2 (germline): SGHTA, FQGTGA. This CDR3 region has 15 residues. V dropped 6 bases and J dropped 4; count of bases not matched to a gene: 8. The CDR3 loop reads CASSQSGGSTGELFF. The CDR3, as DNA: TGTGCCAGCAGTCAATCGGGCGGGAGCACCGGGGAGCTGTTTTTT.

The J gene is TRBJ2-7, the V gene TRBV7-3; D might be TRBD2 (7 bases). CDR3 length: 21 residues. Germline V gene data show CDR1 as SGHTA and CDR2 as FQGTGA. V was clipped by 5 bases and J by 2 bases, with 34 bases between them. CDR3 in DNA: TGTGCCAGCAGCCCGCAGAGGTTTTTTGGGGGGGGCGGAGGCGGAACCTACGAGCAGTACTTC. Translated: CASSPQRFFGGGGGGTYEQYF.

A word on this clonotype: A read error may produce the germline difference seen at one junction end. This chain uses TRBV5-1 with TRBJ2-7; a weak D match, TRBD2 (6 bases). The V gene's germline CDR1 is SGHRS and CDR2 YFSETQ. The CDR3 contains 13 residues. DNA of the CDR3: TGCGCCAGCAGATTGGACGCCGGGGGCGAGCAGTACTTC. Residues: CASRLDAGGEQYF.

This clonotype was seen only a few times. The chain couples TRBV3-1 to TRBJ2-7; 9 bases line up with TRBD1. CDR3 length: 14 residues. Germline V gene data show CDR1 as LGHDT and CDR2 as YNNKEL (reference sequence). V was clipped by 3 bases and J by 3 bases; unmatched bases: 3. For the CDR3, the DNA is TGTGCCAGCAGCCACTGGGACAGGGACTACGAGCAGTACTTC. This codes for CASSHWDRDYEQYF.

Ten or more counts support this clonotype. The genes are TRBV15 and TRBJ1-2; D uncertain. Germline V CDR1 and CDR2: LNHNV, YYDKDF (reference sequence). The V gene lost 0 bases and the J gene lost 5 bases, with 7 bases spanning the gap. The CDR3 sequence is 13 residues long. As DNA, the CDR3 is TGTGCCACCAGCAGAGATCGGGGTTATGGCTACACCTTC. This gives the protein CATSRDRGYGYTF.

This clonotype has at least ten counts. The chain employs TRBV5-1 and TRBJ2-2; D unclear. This CDR3 contains 17 residues. The germline V and J ends were trimmed by 0 bases and 4 bases, with 16 bases remaining between them. CDR1 and CDR2 from the germline V gene are SGHRS and YFSETQ. The CDR3 sequence: CASSLAGPRSGTGELFF. DNA of the CDR3: TGCGCCAGCAGCTTGGCCGGGCCCCGATCGGGCACCGGGGAGCTGTTTTTT.

This clonotype was detected ten times or more. V and J are TRBV6-1 and TRBJ1-1; the match to TRBD1 covers 9 bases. V lost 2 bases, J lost 10 bases, and 2 bases stayed unmatched. Germline-derived CDR1 and CDR2 are MNHNS and SASEGT. CDR3 size: 12 residues. The chain's CDR3 is CASSEQDRGAFF. For the CDR3, the DNA is TGTGCCAGCAGTGAACAGGACAGGGGAGCTTTCTTT.

This clonotype has ten or more counts. A read error may be the cause here, since a much bigger clone is one base away. The CDR3 spells CASSFGGSNQPQHF. CDR3 nucleotides: TGTGCCAGCAGTTTCGGGGGTAGCAATCAGCCCCAGCATTTT. The chain carries TRBV12-3 or TRBV12-4 and TRBJ1-5; D possibly corresponds to TRBD1 (5 bases). V shed 3 bases and J shed 0 bases, with 6 bases lying between them. The CDR3 consists of 14 residues.

J is TRBJ2-5 and V is TRBV2, with 8 bases identical to TRBD2. The ends lost 7 bases at V and 2 bases at J; junction bases unmatched: 9. CDR3 length: 15 residues. Germline CDR1 and CDR2: SNHLY and FYNNEI. CDR3 protein: CASTFERGPQETQYF. CDR3 bases: TGTGCCAGCACGTTCGAGCGGGGGCCTCAAGAGACCCAGTACTTC.

The sample holds a few counts of this clonotype. V and J are TRBV2 and TRBJ2-7, with a possible D match to TRBD2 (5 bases). V was pared by 4 bases and J by 3 bases, with 16 bases between. Germline CDR1 SNHLY, CDR2 FYNNEI. The CDR3 contains 15 residues. The CDR3 spells CASSVGDGPDYEQYF. DNA of the CDR3: TGTGCCAGCAGTGTGGGAGACGGACCGGACTACGAGCAGTACTTC.

This clonotype appeared many times. This chain connects TRBV10-3 to TRBJ2-5, with D uncertain. Germline-derived CDR1 and CDR2 are ENHRY and SYGVKD. Trimming removed 11 bases at V and 4 bases at J, with 17 bases between. The CDR3 is 13 residues long. CDR3 sequence (DNA): TGTGCCGCGTCTGGGCAGGACGGAGAGACCCAGTACTTC. Residues: CAASGQDGETQYF.